This T cell receptor beta chain was sequenced for a study of CD8+CD57+ T cells in acquired aplastic anemia. The study profiled TCR beta VDJ and CDR3 using genomic DNA as template. TCRdb called the reads again in MiXCR, with one record for every CDR3 protein. The table lists roughly 180,000 distinct CDR3 sequences, 55% to 70% of them singletons, with under 60% in the top ten. The CDR3 has 13 amino acids. CDR1 and CDR2 from the germline V gene are SGHVS and FQNEAQ. V lost 1 base to trimming and J lost 16 bases, with 14 bases between them. The chain couples TRBV7-8 to TRBJ1-6, with a tentative D call TRBD1 (6 bases). Sequencing input: sorted CD4+, CD8+, or CD8+CD57+ T cells (not recorded which) from PBMCs. This TCR came from a human donor with severe aplastic anemia or a healthy control (not recorded which). Here the CDR3 reads CASSLGGGLMLHF. The DNA for the CDR3 is TGTGCCAGCAGCTTAGGGGGGGGGCTCATGCTCCACTTT.